A single sample is the source of the 29 T cell receptor beta chains below, sequenced in a study of blood T cell repertoires in COVID-19. The repertoire was sequenced with immunoSEQ multiplex PCR; TCRdb's copy has only in-frame clones and lacks some. This sample has about 190,000 clones; roughly nine tenths occur once, and the top ten carry around 1.1%. The source material was peripheral blood. These receptors came from a man aged 25-45 years with acute or convalescent COVID-19.

The gene calls are TRBV5-8 and TRBJ1-2; 7 bases map to TRBD1. This CDR3 spans 13 amino acids. Germline V gene data show CDR1 as SGHTS and CDR2 as YDEGEE. V dropped 2 bases and J dropped 8; count of bases not matched to a gene: 6. The CDR3 bases are TGTGCCAGCAGCTTAGGGGGCGTCTGGGGCTACACCTTC. As protein: CASSLGGVWGYTF.

This clone came up a few times. The V call is TRBV30, the J call TRBJ2-3; no clear D gene. Germline V lookup: CDR1 GTSNPN, CDR2 SVGIG (reference sequence). Trimming left V 0 bases short and J 6 bases short, with 16 bases between. This CDR3 is 15 amino acids long. The CDR3 region is CAWSVLASVSDTQYF. The CDR3 region has the DNA TGTGCCTGGAGTGTACTTGCGTCGGTCTCGGATACGCAGTATTTT. The full variable domain, completed using reference TRBV30 and TRBJ2-3, is SQTIHQWPATLVQPVGSPLSLECTVEGTSNPNLYWYRQAAGRGLQLLFYSVGIGQISSEVPQNLSASRPQDRQFILSSKKLLLSDSGFYLCAWSVLASVSDTQYFGPGTRLTVL.

The chain joins TRBV7-9 to TRBJ2-7; tentatively, D is TRBD2 (6 bases). V lost 1 base, J lost 5 bases, and 9 bases lay in between. Germline CDR1 SEHNR, CDR2 FQNEAQ (reference sequence). This CDR3 spans 13 amino acids. The DNA of the CDR3 is TGTGCCAGCAGCTTAGGACTAGTAAACGAGCAGTACTTC. Translated: CASSLGLVNEQYF.

The J gene is TRBJ2-1, the V gene TRBV11-2, with D tentatively TRBD1 (6 bases). This CDR3 has 19 amino acids. Per germline, CDR1 SGHAT and CDR2 FQNNGV. The ends were cut back, 2 bases at V and 9 bases at J, with 29 bases in the middle. CDR3 amino acids: CASSLFVSSGQGPSSEQFF. The CDR3 DNA reads TGTGCCAGCAGCTTATTTGTATCTTCTGGGCAGGGGCCCTCCAGTGAGCAGTTCTTC.

The chain has TRBV4-2 and TRBJ2-1; the match to TRBD1 covers 7 bases. The length of the CDR3 is 15 residues. The ends lost 10 bases at V and 3 bases at J; junction bases unmatched: 12. Germline V gene sequence: CDR1 LGHNA, CDR2 YNFKEQ. The CDR3 sequence is CATSTGDSVYNEQFF. The CDR3 region has the DNA TGTGCCACCTCAACTGGGGACAGCGTCTACAATGAGCAGTTCTTC.

The rearrangement joins TRBV4-2 to TRBJ2-3, with 8 positions matching TRBD2. The CDR3 contains 16 residues. Germline lookup yields CDR1 LGHNA and CDR2 YNFKEQ. Trimming removed 1 base from V and 6 bases from J; junction bases left unmatched: 9. CDR3 nucleotides: TGTGCCAGCAGCCAAGGTCAACTAGCGGACGCGGATACGCAGTATTTT. The encoded protein is CASSQGQLADADTQYF.

J is TRBJ2-1 and V is TRBV19, with TRBD2 matching 16 bases. V dropped 1 base and J dropped 9; count of bases not matched to a gene: 3. Looked up from germline, CDR1 is LNHDA and CDR2 is SQIVND (reference sequence). This CDR3 has 16 amino acids. CDR3 in DNA: TGTGCCAGTAGTATAGTGGGACTAGCGGGGGGGTTTGAGCAGTTCTTC. Translation: CASSIVGLAGGFEQFF.

The chain has TRBV6-2 or TRBV6-3 and TRBJ2-1, with 12 bases matching TRBD1. CDR1 and CDR2 from the germline V gene are MNHEY and SVGEGT. The CDR3 sequence is 18 residues long. V was clipped by 0 bases and J by 7 bases; unmatched bases: 10. The DNA for the CDR3 is TGTGCCAGCAGTTACTCCCGCGGGACAGGGGGCGTAAAGAATGAGCAGTTCTTC. This encodes CASSYSRGTGGVKNEQFF.

The CDR3 loop reads CASSRILGYGYTF. Written as DNA, the CDR3 is TGTGCCAGCAGCCGAATCCTAGGCTATGGCTACACCTTC. The chain combines TRBV13 with TRBJ1-2; D gene unclear. V was clipped by 5 bases and J by 4 bases, with 11 bases between them. The CDR3 spans 13 residues. In germline, CDR1 is PRHDT, CDR2 FYEKMQ (reference sequence).

The chain employs TRBV7-2 and TRBJ1-2; 8 nucleotides line up with TRBD1. The CDR3 covers 15 residues. Germline loops: CDR1 SGHTA, CDR2 FQGNSA. J lost 4 bases, V lost 4 bases, and 8 bases had no gene match. The DNA of the CDR3 is TGTGCCAGCAGCTCAGCCGGGACAGGACCCTATGGCTACACCTTC. Its translation is CASSSAGTGPYGYTF.

This CDR3 reads CASSVAPGQGFQQYF. In DNA, the CDR3 is TGTGCCAGCAGCGTAGCTCCAGGGCAAGGGTTCCAGCAGTACTTC. The chain couples TRBV9 to TRBJ2-7, with D possibly being TRBD1 (5 bases). There are 15 residues in the CDR3. Germline loops: CDR1 SGDLS, CDR2 YYNGEE. The V and J ends lost 0 bases and 8 bases respectively, with 18 bases between them.

The chain joins TRBV4-1 to TRBJ1-6, with a possible D match to TRBD1 (6 bases). The CDR3 has 16 residues. V lost 0 bases, J lost 8 bases, and 14 bases lay in between. Germline values: CDR1 MGHRA, CDR2 YSYEKL. CDR3 sequence (DNA): TGCGCCAGCAGCCAAGATTCGGGGGGCGCTTATTCACCCCTCCACTTT. It codes for CASSQDSGGAYSPLHF.

This rearrangement joins TRBV4-1 to TRBJ1-2; no clear D gene. The length of the CDR3 is 16 residues. Trimming took off 3 bases at V and 4 bases at J, with 18 bases between the two ends. Germline CDR1 and CDR2: MGHRA and YSYEKL. CDR3 nucleotide sequence: TGCGCCAGCAGCCAGGGTCAGGCCTCAGGTGGCTATGGCTACACCTTC. Its protein is CASSQGQASGGYGYTF.

The rearrangement links TRBV14 to TRBJ2-2; 7 bases map to TRBD1. Germline CDR1 SGHDN, CDR2 FVKESK. The CDR3 is 16 residues long. V trimming: 1 base; J trimming: 4 bases; junction bases outside the gene matches: 6. CDR3 loop: CASSQVGRGSTGELFF. The CDR3 bases are TGTGCCAGCAGCCAAGTTGGCAGGGGGAGCACCGGGGAGCTGTTTTTT. Variable domain in full (rest from reference TRBV14 and TRBJ2-2): EAGVTQFPSHSVIEKGQTVTLRCDPISGHDNLYWYRRVMGKEIKFLLHFVKESKQDESGMPNNRFLAERTGGTYSTLKVQPAELEDSGVYFCASSQVGRGSTGELFFGEGSRLTVL.

CDR3 bases: TGTGCCTGGAGGGACAGGGGCCTGGGGCCCCAGCATTTT. Translating it yields CAWRDRGLGPQHF. The V and J genes are TRBV30 and TRBJ1-5; 9 bases match TRBD1. CDR1 and CDR2 from the germline V gene are GTSNPN and SVGIG (reference sequence). The J segment lost 9 bases and the V segment lost 3 bases, leaving 6 bases of the junction unmatched. The CDR3 covers 13 residues.

This rearrangement joins TRBV30 to TRBJ1-6, with D maybe TRBD1 (6 bases). V dropped 3 bases and J dropped 7 bases, with 10 bases sitting between them. This CDR3 has 13 residues. Germline V gene data show CDR1 as GTSNPN and CDR2 as SVGIG (reference sequence). CDR3 amino acids: CAWSDGTNSPLHF. The DNA of the CDR3 is TGTGCCTGGAGCGACGGGACAAATTCACCCCTCCACTTT.

The rearrangement uses TRBV5-1 and TRBJ2-6, with D possibly being TRBD1 (6 bases). Trimming took 5 bases from V and 3 from J, leaving 12 bases between them. This CDR3 comprises 15 residues. Germline CDR1 reads SGHRS; CDR2 reads YFSETQ. The DNA of the CDR3 is TGCGCCAGCAGTTTACAGGGCGTTGGGGCCAACGTCCTGACTTTC. This sequence encodes CASSLQGVGANVLTF.

Of note for this clone: An end of the junction differs from the germline gene, which may be a read error. V and J are TRBV25-1 and TRBJ1-1; D unclear. Germline assignment: CDR1 MGHDK and CDR2 SYGVNS. This CDR3 region has 14 residues. CDR3 nucleotide sequence: TGTGCCAGCAGAGAATCTACTCTGGACACTGAAGCTTTCTTT. Translated, it gives CASRESTLDTEAFF. Variable domain in full (rest from reference TRBV25-1 and TRBJ1-1): EADIYQTPRYLVIGTGKKITLECSQTMGHDKMYWYQQDPGMELHLIHYSYGVNSTEKGDLSSESTVSRIRTEHFPLTLESARPSHTSQYLCASRESTLDTEAFFGQGTRLTVV.

The chain combines TRBV4-2 with TRBJ1-4; D is uncertain. In germline, CDR1 is LGHNA, CDR2 YNFKEQ. CDR3 length equals 15 residues. Trimming cost V 0 bases and J 4 bases, with 9 bases left between them. The CDR3 protein is CASSQDRTYNEKLFF. The CDR3 DNA sequence: TGTGCCAGCAGCCAAGATCGAACCTATAATGAAAAACTGTTTTTT.

Only one count was recorded for this clone. The rearrangement links TRBV28 to TRBJ1-3, with TRBD1 as a possible D gene (5 bases). The CDR3 extends over 17 amino acids. CDR1 MDHEN and CDR2 SYDVKM come from the germline V gene. Trimming removed 3 bases at V and 0 bases at J, with 15 bases between. The CDR3 sequence: CASSFSGGAYSGNTIYF. As DNA, the CDR3 is TGTGCCAGCAGTTTCTCCGGCGGGGCCTACTCTGGAAACACCATATATTTT.

The chain is built from TRBV11-2 and TRBJ2-7; D possibly corresponds to TRBD2 (6 bases). The CDR3 sequence is 16 residues long. Trimming left V 5 bases short and J 0 bases short, with 17 bases between. Germline V gene lookup returns CDR1 SGHAT and CDR2 FQNNGV. The CDR3 nucleotides read TGTGCCAGCAGCCCAAGCCGGGCTAGCGTCTCCTACGAGCAGTACTTC. Protein product: CASSPSRASVSYEQYF.

The genes are TRBV10-3 and TRBJ2-3; 13 bases match TRBD2. The CDR3 totals 15 residues. CDR1 and CDR2 from the germline V gene are ENHRY and SYGVKD. V lost 5 bases to trimming and J lost 4 bases; unmatched junction nucleotides: 3. The CDR3: CAISPGLAGPDTQYF. The CDR3 nucleotides read TGTGCCATCAGTCCGGGACTAGCGGGGCCAGATACGCAGTATTTT.

The chain links TRBV28 to TRBJ1-1; maybe TRBD1 (6 bases). Germline-derived CDR1 and CDR2 are MDHEN and SYDVKM. The CDR3 runs to 13 residues. V shed 8 bases and J shed 5 bases, with 15 bases lying between them. CDR3 in amino acids: CASRKGGRTEAFF. CDR3 coding DNA: TGTGCCAGCCGAAAGGGGGGGCGTACTGAAGCTTTCTTT.

The chain carries TRBV5-8 and TRBJ2-5, with TRBD2 identical over 10 bases. This CDR3 contains 14 residues. Trimming cost V 4 bases and J 4 bases; bases outside gene matches: 4. CDR1 is SGHTS and CDR2 is YDEGEE in the germline V gene. CDR3 nucleotides: TGTGCCAGCAGCGAGCGACTAGCGGGAGAGACCCAGTACTTC. Translated, it gives CASSERLAGETQYF.

The chain has TRBV28 and TRBJ2-3; 8 positions agree with TRBD2. Germline V gene sequence: CDR1 MDHEN, CDR2 SYDVKM. J was trimmed by 5 bases and V by 8 bases; bases with no gene match: 15. The CDR3 is made up of 16 amino acids. CDR3 coding DNA: TGTGCCAGCGGATCCATTCTAGCGGGCAGGGGAGATACGCAGTATTTT. The encoded protein is CASGSILAGRGDTQYF.

The chain couples TRBV30 to TRBJ2-6, with 7 bases lining up with TRBD1. The CDR3 has 18 residues. Germline V CDR1 and CDR2: GTSNPN, SVGIG (reference sequence). After removal of 0 bases from V and 2 bases from J, the junction contained 10 bases not matched to a gene. In DNA, the CDR3 is TGTGCCTGGAGTGTACGATGGACAGGATTTGCTGGGGCCAACGTCCTGACTTTC. It translates to CAWSVRWTGFAGANVLTF.

The gene calls are TRBV19 and TRBJ2-5, with D possibly TRBD2 on 5 matching bases. From germline, CDR1 is LNHDA and CDR2 SQIVND (reference sequence). V dropped 0 bases and J dropped 3 bases, with 11 bases sitting between them. The CDR3 has 15 amino acids. This CDR3 is CASSIEGMTKETQYF. The CDR3 DNA follows: TGTGCCAGTAGTATAGAGGGAATGACTAAAGAGACCCAGTACTTC.

Concerning this clone itself: Other DNA sequences within the sample encode an identical CDR3. V usage is TRBV27 and J usage is TRBJ1-1, with unresolved D. The V gene lost 5 bases and the J gene lost 4 bases, with 5 bases spanning the gap. There are 11 residues in the CDR3. Germline V gene sequence: CDR1 MNHEY, CDR2 SMNVEV (reference sequence). CDR3 in DNA: TGTGCCAGCAGTCGGGGCACTGAAGCTTTCTTT. The encoded protein is CASSRGTEAFF.

This clone was observed a few times. V is TRBV28 and J is TRBJ1-5, with D possibly TRBD1 on 5 matching bases. Germline CDR1 MDHEN, CDR2 SYDVKM. The CDR3 extends over 14 amino acids. The V end was cut by 4 bases, the J end by 1 base, with 8 bases between. CDR3 protein: CASSYDRSNQPQHF. DNA of the CDR3: TGTGCCAGCAGTTACGACAGAAGCAATCAGCCCCAGCATTTT.